Listed here are 29 T cell receptor beta chains from one sample, sequenced in a study of cytomegalovirus exposure and HLA in healthy donors. Generated by immunoSEQ multiplex PCR, the TCRdb table keeps only in-frame clones and is missing some. The table shows roughly 270,000 clones, with approximately 87% occurring only once. Source material: PBMCs. The receptors shown here come from a young woman in good health and CMV-seronegative.

This chain connects TRBV15 to TRBJ2-5; 10 bases fit TRBD2. Germline lookup yields CDR1 LNHNV and CDR2 YYDKDF (reference sequence). The CDR3 consists of 15 residues. V shed 4 bases and J 2 bases; nucleotides not matched to a gene: 4. The DNA for the CDR3 is TGTGCCACCAGCAAGCTACTAGCGGGGCAAGAGACCCAGTACTTC. It is translated as CATSKLLAGQETQYF.

The genes are TRBV10-3 and TRBJ2-7, with 8 bases that match TRBD2. Germline values: CDR1 ENHRY, CDR2 SYGVKD. The CDR3 extends over 16 amino acids. V lost 6 bases and J lost 6; bases outside the gene matches: 16. CDR3 DNA sequence: TGTGCCATCAGGCCGGGACTAGATGGTCACGGTTGCGAGCAGTACTTC. Its translation is CAIRPGLDGHGCEQYF.

The chain uses TRBV18 and TRBJ1-3, with D possibly TRBD1 on 5 matching bases. V lost 1 base and J 4 bases, leaving 8 bases between the germline ends. The CDR3 is 14 amino acids. The germline gives CDR1 KGHSH, CDR2 LQKENI. Here the CDR3 reads CASSPRAGGNTIYF. Here the CDR3 DNA reads TGTGCCAGCTCACCACGGGCAGGGGGAAACACCATATATTTT.

This chain links TRBV10-3 with TRBJ2-5, with D possibly being TRBD2 (7 bases). This CDR3 has 13 amino acids. The V and J ends lost 10 bases and 4 bases respectively, with 16 bases between them. Looked up from germline, CDR1 is ENHRY and CDR2 is SYGVKD. CDR3 loop: CATIGGALETQYF. Written as DNA, the CDR3 is TGTGCCACCATTGGGGGGGCCCTAGAGACCCAGTACTTC.

The rearrangement links TRBV7-9 to TRBJ2-7; D is ambiguous. V was shortened by 1 base and J by 2 bases, with 9 bases between the two germline ends. This CDR3 region has 14 residues. CDR1 and CDR2 from the germline V gene are SEHNR and FQNEAQ (reference sequence). The CDR3 DNA reads as TGTGCCAGCAGCTTAGGATTAGCACCCTACGAGCAGTACTTC. Its protein is CASSLGLAPYEQYF.

The gene calls are TRBV5-1 and TRBJ2-4, with a possible D match to TRBD1 (5 bases). Trimming took off 3 bases at V and 3 bases at J, with 13 bases between the two ends. The CDR3 sequence is 15 residues long. Germline CDR1 and CDR2: SGHRS and YFSETQ. The CDR3 DNA is TGCGCCAGCAGCTCATTCGAAGGGGTCAAAAACATTCAGTACTTC. Residues: CASSSFEGVKNIQYF.

J is TRBJ2-3 and V is TRBV4-1; 7 positions match TRBD2. CDR3 length equals 13 residues. Trimming cost V 8 bases and J 1 base; bases outside gene matches: 3. Germline V gene data show CDR1 as MGHRA and CDR2 as YSYEKL. The CDR3 coding sequence is TGCGCCAGCTCTCTAGCGGGCACAGATACGCAGTATTTT. This translates into CASSLAGTDTQYF.

J is TRBJ1-3 and V is TRBV6-1; D remains ambiguous. CDR1 MNHNS and CDR2 SASEGT come from the germline V gene. This CDR3 has 13 residues. V was pared by 2 bases and J by 5 bases, with 7 bases between. The CDR3 is CASSELLRNTIYF. Here the CDR3 DNA reads TGTGCCAGCAGTGAACTCCTAAGAAACACCATATATTTT.

In nucleotides, the CDR3 is TGTGCCAGTACCCCCCTCGACAGGGGGACGAACACTGAAGCTTTCTTT. Translated, it gives CASTPLDRGTNTEAFF. The J gene is TRBJ1-1, the V gene TRBV19; 9 bases map to TRBD1. CDR1 is LNHDA and CDR2 is SQIVND in the germline V gene (reference sequence). This CDR3 comprises 16 residues. J was trimmed by 1 base and V by 7 bases; bases with no gene match: 10.

This clone has more than one count but fewer than ten. The chain combines TRBV15 with TRBJ2-7; perhaps TRBD1 as D (5 bases). Per germline, CDR1 LNHNV and CDR2 YYDKDF (reference sequence). Trimming shortened V by 0 bases and J by 6 bases, and 9 bases separated the two germline ends. This CDR3 is 13 amino acids long. The CDR3 DNA sequence: TGTGCCACCAGCAGAGACAGGGTATTCGAGCAGTACTTC. Translation: CATSRDRVFEQYF.

This chain links TRBV30 with TRBJ1-6; TRBD1 agrees at 9 bases. The CDR3 consists of 13 residues. The V and J ends lost 5 bases and 10 bases, in that order; junction bases with no gene match: 6. Germline CDR1 reads GTSNPN; CDR2 reads SVGIG (reference sequence). Here the CDR3 DNA reads TGTGCCTGGGGACAGGGGATAGGGTCACCCCTCCACTTT. Translating it yields CAWGQGIGSPLHF.

This rearrangement joins TRBV6-6 to TRBJ2-5, with 9 bases identical to TRBD1. CDR3 length equals 13 residues. V was pared by 10 bases and J by 5 bases, with 8 bases of the junction left unmatched. The V gene's germline CDR1 is MNHNY and CDR2 SVGAGI (reference sequence). CDR3 amino acids: CATKQGAGETQYF. The CDR3 nucleotides are TGTGCCACAAAACAGGGGGCAGGGGAGACCCAGTACTTC.

The sample holds a few counts of this clone. V usage is TRBV28 and J usage is TRBJ2-7; D is perhaps TRBD2 (5 bases). The CDR3 length is 12 residues. The ends were cut back, 6 bases at V and 5 bases at J, with 11 bases in the middle. Germline V gene lookup returns CDR1 MDHEN and CDR2 SYDVKM. The CDR3 region is CASRPSTNEQYF. The CDR3 DNA sequence: TGTGCCAGCAGGCCTAGCACTAACGAGCAGTACTTC.

The chain carries TRBV11-3 and TRBJ2-1; the D is unclear. CDR3 length: 14 residues. From germline, CDR1 is SGHNT and CDR2 YENEEA. Trimming shortened V by 0 bases and J by 6 bases, and 9 bases separated the two germline ends. This chain's CDR3 is CASSLEGQANEQFF. The CDR3 DNA is TGTGCCAGCAGCTTAGAGGGCCAGGCCAATGAGCAGTTCTTC.

The chain links TRBV5-1 to TRBJ2-5; possibly TRBD2 for D (6 bases). CDR3 length equals 13 residues. The germline CDR1 and CDR2 sequences are SGHRS and YFSETQ. The V end was cut by 4 bases, the J end by 5 bases, with 12 bases between. The DNA for the CDR3 is TGCGCCAGCAGCGGGAGGCGCTCTGAGACCCAGTACTTC. This gives the protein CASSGRRSETQYF.

The chain carries TRBV29-1 and TRBJ2-2; D uncertain. Trimming cost V 4 bases and J 4 bases, with 7 bases left between them. The germline CDR1 and CDR2 sequences are SQVTM and ANQGSEA. This CDR3 spans 12 amino acids. CDR3 sequence: CSVASFTGELFF. The DNA of the CDR3 is TGCAGCGTTGCTAGTTTCACCGGGGAGCTGTTTTTT.

This clone occurred once. V gene TRBV4-1 combines with J gene TRBJ2-1; 12 bases fit TRBD2. The CDR3 is made up of 16 amino acids. CDR1 is MGHRA and CDR2 is YSYEKL in the germline V gene. The V and J ends lost 2 bases and 8 bases, in that order; junction bases with no gene match: 7. CDR3 region: CASSQPTSGRAHEQFF. The CDR3 DNA follows: TGCGCCAGCAGCCAACCGACTAGCGGGAGAGCCCATGAGCAGTTCTTC.

This chain links TRBV23-1 with TRBJ1-2; D is unclear. TRBV23-1 is recorded as an ORF, its role being uncertain. Trimming took off 6 bases at V and 7 bases at J, with 27 bases between the two ends. The CDR3 length is 17 residues. CDR3 loop: CASRQEEGRSKTRGYTF. The DNA of the CDR3 is TGCGCCAGCAGGCAGGAGGAGGGCAGGTCAAAAACGCGTGGCTACACCTTC.

This clone was counted once. The chain recombines TRBV21-1 with TRBJ2-1; the table's D call, TRBD2, was not checked against the DNA. TRBV21-1 is a listed pseudogene. This CDR3 comprises 15 residues. The CDR3 region has the DNA TGTGCCAGCACCACTAGCGGTAGCTCCTACAATGAGCAGTTCTTC. It codes for CASTTSGSSYNEQFF.

V usage is TRBV28 and J usage is TRBJ2-5, with D perhaps TRBD2 (6 bases). Trimming took off 2 bases at V and 2 bases at J, with 12 bases between the two ends. The CDR3 covers 15 residues. The germline CDR1 and CDR2 sequences are MDHEN and SYDVKM. The CDR3 sequence is CASSLRPGTQETQYF. CDR3 DNA sequence: TGTGCCAGCAGTTTACGGCCCGGGACTCAAGAGACCCAGTACTTC.

This rearrangement joins TRBV7-2 to TRBJ1-6; no reliable D call. Deletions cut 6 bases from V and 10 bases from J, with 16 bases between. CDR3 length: 14 amino acids. Germline-derived CDR1 and CDR2 are SGHTA and FQGNSA. CDR3 in DNA: TGTGCCAGCAGTACGGGGTCCGACGGATCACCCCTCCACTTT. Amino acid sequence: CASSTGSDGSPLHF.

This clone came up once. The chain carries TRBV15 and TRBJ2-7; tentatively, D is TRBD2 (6 bases). V lost 1 base and J 6 bases, leaving 22 bases between the germline ends. Germline CDR1 reads LNHNV; CDR2 reads YYDKDF (reference sequence). The CDR3 runs 17 residues. The CDR3 nucleotides are TGTGCCACCAGCAGAGGGGCTTACGGGGGACCAAACTCCGAGCAGTACTTC. Encoded protein: CATSRGAYGGPNSEQYF.

Only a few counts were recorded for this clone. V and J are TRBV5-1 and TRBJ1-6, with TRBD1 identical over 7 bases. V shed 4 bases, J shed 8 bases, and the junction held 3 bases outside the gene matches. Germline-derived CDR1 and CDR2 are SGHRS and YFSETQ. The CDR3 is 13 residues long. The CDR3 DNA is TGCGCCAGCAGCCCAGACAGGGATTCACCCCTCCACTTT. It specifies CASSPDRDSPLHF. The full variable domain, rest sourced from reference TRBV5-1 and TRBJ1-6, is KAGVTQTPRYLIKTRGQQVTLSCSPISGHRSVSWYQQTPGQGLQFLFEYFSETQRNKGNFPGRFSGRQFSNSRSEMNVSTLELGDSALYLCASSPDRDSPLHFGNGTRLTVT.

V gene TRBV10-3 combines with J gene TRBJ2-5; 8 bases line up with TRBD2. This CDR3 has 15 amino acids. The germline V gene has CDR1 ENHRY and CDR2 SYGVKD. J was trimmed by 5 bases and V by 6 bases; bases with no gene match: 11. The CDR3 nucleotides read TGTGCCATCAGCCCTCTTAGCGGGGTAGGGGAGACCCAGTACTTC. It specifies CAISPLSGVGETQYF.

This clone has just a few counts. The rearrangement links TRBV6-1 to TRBJ2-1, with unresolved D. Germline CDR1 MNHNS, CDR2 SASEGT. Deletions cut 7 bases from V and 8 bases from J, with 9 bases between. The CDR3 covers 11 residues. The CDR3 is CASTAGHEQFF. The CDR3 DNA sequence: TGTGCCAGCACTGCAGGCCATGAGCAGTTCTTC.

The chain couples TRBV30 to TRBJ2-1; 8 bases match TRBD2. Unmatched junction bases numbered 7, after V lost 0 bases and J lost 9 bases. The germline V gene encodes CDR1 GTSNPN and CDR2 SVGIG (reference sequence). The CDR3 is 14 residues long. This chain's CDR3 is CAWSVYGRAGEQFF. The CDR3 DNA sequence: TGTGCCTGGAGTGTATACGGGAGGGCAGGTGAGCAGTTCTTC.

The V gene is TRBV20-1, the J gene TRBJ2-1; 7 bases agree with TRBD2. Germline-derived CDR1 and CDR2 are DFQATT and SNEGSKA (reference sequence). With 2 bases clipped from V and 12 bases from J, the junction kept 4 bases outside the gene matches. The CDR3 runs 11 residues. The CDR3 DNA reads TGCAGTGCTAGAAGACTAGCCCTGCAGTTCTTC. Translating it yields CSARRLALQFF.

The rearrangement uses TRBV28 and TRBJ2-7; D possibly corresponds to TRBD2 (5 bases). Between the trimmed V and J ends, which lost 6 bases and 4 bases, there was a span of 16 bases. CDR3 size: 14 residues. The germline gives CDR1 MDHEN, CDR2 SYDVKM. CDR3 nucleotides: TGTGCCAGCAGCGGGCTCGGGAAGGGATACGAGCAGTACTTC. The encoded protein is CASSGLGKGYEQYF.

This chain joins TRBV9 and TRBJ1-1; D not resolved. The CDR3 is 13 amino acids. Per the germline V gene, CDR1 is SGDLS and CDR2 is YYNGEE. Trimming removed 2 bases at V and 6 bases at J, with 11 bases between. The CDR3 protein is CASSVDGRAEAFF. CDR3 nucleotide sequence: TGTGCCAGCAGCGTGGACGGGCGGGCTGAAGCTTTCTTT.